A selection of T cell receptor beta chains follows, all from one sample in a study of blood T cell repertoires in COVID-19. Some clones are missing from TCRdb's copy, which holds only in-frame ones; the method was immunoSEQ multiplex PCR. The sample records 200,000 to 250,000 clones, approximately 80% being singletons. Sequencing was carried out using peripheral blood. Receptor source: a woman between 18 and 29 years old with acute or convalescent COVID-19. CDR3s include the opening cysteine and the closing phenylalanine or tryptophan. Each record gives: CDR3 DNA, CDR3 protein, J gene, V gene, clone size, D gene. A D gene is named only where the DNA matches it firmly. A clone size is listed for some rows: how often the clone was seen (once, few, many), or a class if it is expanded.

TGTGCCTGGAACCGGGTGGAAGAGACCCAGTACTTC CAWNRVEETQYF TRBJ2-5 TRBV30 NA NA
TGTGCCAGCAGTTTCCGACCAGCGGGAAGGCCAGATACGCAGTATTTT CASSFRPAGRPDTQYF TRBJ2-3 TRBV28 NA TRBD2
TGTGCCAGCAGCTTGAACGCAGACGACAGGGACACTGAAGCTTTCTTT CASSLNADDRDTEAFF TRBJ1-1 TRBV3-1/TRBV3-2 NA TRBD1
TGTGCCAGCAGCGCGACAGGGGGCCCGACCTACGAGCAGTACTTC CASSATGGPTYEQYF TRBJ2-7 TRBV11-2 NA TRBD1
TGTGCCAGCAGCGAGCATGGGCCCAAATATAATTCACCCCTCCACTTT CASSEHGPKYNSPLHF TRBJ1-6 TRBV7-9 NA NA
TGTGCCAGCAGTTTAGGAGGGCTCACCGGGGAGCTGTTTTTT CASSLGGLTGELFF TRBJ2-2 TRBV28 once NA
TGTGCCAGCAGTGAAGCCGGAGGCCTGCCCGGGAATCAGCCCCAGCATTTT CASSEAGGLPGNQPQHF TRBJ1-5 TRBV6-1 NA NA
TGTGCTAGTGGTTTGGTACTTGCTAGCGGGCATAATGAGCAGTTCTTC CASGLVLASGHNEQFF TRBJ2-1 TRBV12-5 NA TRBD2
TGTGCCAGCAGCTTGAGGGCATGGGAGAATACGCAGTATTTT CASSLRAWENTQYF TRBJ2-3 TRBV5-6 NA NA
TGCGCCAGCAGCTTGGTGACCGGGACAGGGGGATTCACTGAAGCTTTCTTT CASSLVTGTGGFTEAFF TRBJ1-1 TRBV5-1 NA TRBD1
TGTGCCAGCACCCAACAGGGTTATGGCTACACCTTC CASTQQGYGYTF TRBJ1-2 TRBV2 NA NA
TGCAGCGGCCTGGAGGGGGCGGGCACCGGGGAGCTGTTTTTT CSGLEGAGTGELFF TRBJ2-2 TRBV29-1 once NA
TGCGCCAGCAGCTTGCGACAGCCGAACACTGAAGCTTTCTTT CASSLRQPNTEAFF TRBJ1-1 TRBV5-1 NA NA
TGTGCCAGCGGACAGGGATATGGAAACACCATATATTTT CASGQGYGNTIYF TRBJ1-3 TRBV6-5 NA TRBD1
TGTGCCAGCAGCGGGGCCAGCGGGGGCTCCTACGAGCAGTACTTC CASSGASGGSYEQYF TRBJ2-7 TRBV2 NA TRBD2
TGTGCCAGCTCACCACCGATTAGCGGGATCTACAATGAGCAGTTCTTC CASSPPISGIYNEQFF TRBJ2-1 TRBV18 NA TRBD2
TGTGCCAGCAGTCCCCTCCTCGGGACACCTGGGGCCAACGTCCTGACTTTC CASSPLLGTPGANVLTF TRBJ2-6 TRBV6-6 NA NA
TGTGCCAGCAGCCTAACGTCTTCACAGAACTATAATTCACCCCTCCACTTT CASSLTSSQNYNSPLHF TRBJ1-6 TRBV9 NA NA
TGCGCCAGCAGCTGGGACAGCAATTCACCCCTCCACTTT CASSWDSNSPLHF TRBJ1-6 TRBV5-1 few TRBD1
TGTGCCAGCAGCTCAACCCTCCGGGACAGGGACCCGAACACCGGGGAGCTGTTTTTT CASSSTLRDRDPNTGELFF TRBJ2-2 TRBV7-9 once TRBD1
TGTGCCAGCAGCCCCACACTAGCGGCGAGTTACAATGAGCAGTTCTTC CASSPTLAASYNEQFF TRBJ2-1 TRBV3-1/TRBV3-2 NA TRBD2
TGTGCCAGCAGCTTAGATTGGGGGGGGAGGGTCGCCTACGAGCAGTACTTC CASSLDWGGRVAYEQYF TRBJ2-7 TRBV11-2 NA TRBD2
TGCGCCAGCAGTGAGCGGGAACTCCTCTACAATGAGCAGTTCTTC CASSERELLYNEQFF TRBJ2-1 TRBV10-2 NA NA
TGTGCCAGCACCCCCGGGACTAGCGGGAGGTACGAGCAGTACTTC CASTPGTSGRYEQYF TRBJ2-7 TRBV6-5 NA TRBD2
TGTGCCAGCAGCGCGGCAGGGTCCACTGAAGCTTTCTTT CASSAAGSTEAFF TRBJ1-1 TRBV5-6 NA NA
TGTGCCAGCAGCTTTAGCCCCGGGGAGCTGTTTTTT CASSFSPGELFF TRBJ2-2 TRBV13 NA NA
TGTGCCAGTAGCTCTTCTGCTGACATAAGCTCCTACAATGAGCAGTTCTTC CASSSSADISSYNEQFF TRBJ2-1 TRBV19 NA NA
TGTGCCAGCAGCCCGGGACAGGGTGTCGAGCAGTACTTC CASSPGQGVEQYF TRBJ2-7 TRBV7-9 NA TRBD1
TGTGCCAGCAGGAGAGCGAGTAGCGGGAGGGCCTCCACAGATACGCAGTATTTT CASRRASSGRASTDTQYF TRBJ2-3 TRBV28 NA TRBD2
TGTGCCAGCTCACCACCGACAGGGACAACTAATGAAAAACTGTTTTTT CASSPPTGTTNEKLFF TRBJ1-4 TRBV18 NA TRBD1
TGTGCCAGCAGCTTCGGGGTACTAGCGGGAGGGCCGGGTGAGCAGTTCTTC CASSFGVLAGGPGEQFF TRBJ2-1 TRBV5-6 NA TRBD2
TGTGCCAGCAGTTACATCGCCATCGTACGGGAGGGGGAGCAGTACTTC CASSYIAIVREGEQYF TRBJ2-7 TRBV6-2/TRBV6-3 many TRBD2
TGTGCCAGCAGTTTTCCGGGGTCCGTTGGGACTCAAGCCACGATAGGATACGAGCAGTACTTC CASSFPGSVGTQATIGYEQYF TRBJ2-7 TRBV28 NA NA
TGTGCCAGCAGTTACGGGACAGGGTTCTACAATGAGCAGTTCTTC CASSYGTGFYNEQFF TRBJ2-1 TRBV6-5 NA TRBD1
TGTGCCAGCAGCCCTAGCATAGCTAGCGGGATTAGAACCGGGGAGCTGTTTTTT CASSPSIASGIRTGELFF TRBJ2-2 TRBV13 NA TRBD2
TGTGCCAGTAGCACAGAGACGTCTGGGGCCAACGTCCTGACTTTC CASSTETSGANVLTF TRBJ2-6 TRBV19 NA NA
TGTGCCAGCAGGTCAGCTAACTATGGCTACACCTTC CASRSANYGYTF TRBJ1-2 TRBV6-5 NA NA
TGTGCCTACCAGGGAATGGTGAACACTGAAGCTTTCTTT CAYQGMVNTEAFF TRBJ1-1 TRBV30 NA NA
TGTGCCAGCAGCTACAACGGCGGGGTGGGGGAGACCCAGTACTTC CASSYNGGVGETQYF TRBJ2-5 TRBV7-2 once NA
TGTGCCATCAGTAGAGATACCGGTCAGCCCCAGCATTTT CAISRDTGQPQHF TRBJ1-5 TRBV10-3 NA NA
TGTGCCAGCAGCTCACGGGGGGCTAGCGGTAATGAGCAGTTCTTC CASSSRGASGNEQFF TRBJ2-1 TRBV7-2 NA NA
TGTGCCAGCAGCTTAAGCCCAGGGCAGGGAAACAATGAGCAGTTCTTC CASSLSPGQGNNEQFF TRBJ2-1 TRBV7-3 NA NA
TGTGCCAGCAGCCAAGGGTGGCCCGGGACTAGCGGGGGAAGCTCCTACAATGAGCAGTTCTTC CASSQGWPGTSGGSSYNEQFF TRBJ2-1 TRBV3-1/TRBV3-2 NA TRBD2
TGCGCCAGCAGCTTGGAGGGGGATGGCTACACCTTC CASSLEGDGYTF TRBJ1-2 TRBV5-1 NA NA
TGTGCCAGCAGTTTTTTTCGATCTACCGGCGGGGAGCTGTTTTTT CASSFFRSTGGELFF TRBJ2-2 TRBV27 NA NA
TGTGCCAGCAGTCTACTACCCGAATACAACACTGAAGCTTTCTTT CASSLLPEYNTEAFF TRBJ1-1 TRBV6-2/TRBV6-3 NA NA
TGTGCCAGCACCCCTTCTAACCTAGGGGTTTCCACTGAAGCTTTCTTT CASTPSNLGVSTEAFF TRBJ1-1 TRBV28 NA NA
TGCGCCAGCAGCCCCGATATAGGGGTCGGAGAAAAACTGTTTTTT CASSPDIGVGEKLFF TRBJ1-4 TRBV5-1 few NA
TGTGCCAGTAGTATCATCGTAGCGGGAGAAGGCAATGAGCAGTTCTTC CASSIIVAGEGNEQFF TRBJ2-1 TRBV19 NA TRBD2
TGTGCCTGGAGTCCGATACCTGAAACAGGGGTCGGTATTGGAAACACCATATATTTT CAWSPIPETGVGIGNTIYF TRBJ1-3 TRBV30 once TRBD1